The entry that follows covers one T cell receptor (beta chain) sequence. Its antigen is not yet known. Nothing much larger sits one base from this clone, and base qualities are not available. Interpreted using the paper, the treatment or condition label stands for: over 15 received Ad26.COV2.S at low or high dose, single or two shots; about 5 received placebo; per-sample allocation not given. For vaccine and placebo recipients, repertoires were sequenced using samples collected on day 63 after the first injection. Cohort 1b enrolled some 25 adults aged 18-55 years at a single site in Boston, USA, between 29 July and 7 August 2020. As a vaccine, Ad26.COV2.S was a replication-incompetent adenovirus type 26 vector that expressed a prefusion-stabilized SARS-CoV-2 spike protein derived from the original Wuhan strain. The immunoSEQ Assay was the method used to sequence TCRbeta CDR3 regions. After extraction, genomic DNA underwent amplification by bias-controlled multiplex PCR, followed by high-throughput sequencing. Concerning the study's data processing: To quantify the absolute abundance of every unique TCRbeta CDR3 region, sequences were collapsed and filtered. T cell fraction was estimated by normalization of TCRbeta template counts to usable DNA, with usable DNA being measured through amplification of reference genes present in all nucleated cells. Repertoire TCRs were annotated as SARS-CoV-2-specific by exact matching of V gene, CDR3 amino acid sequence and J gene to a known reactive TCR set. The reference SARS-CoV-2 TCR set was obtained from MIRA and was filtered for enrichment in COVID-19-positive ImmuneCODE repertoires, whereby public or cross-reactive TCRs were removed. Based on the MIRA antigens, annotated TCRs were further analysed at the level of specific ORF or position within ORF. Breadth was defined as annotated unique rearrangements over total unique productive rearrangements; depth was the summed frequency of those rearrangements. Two-sided Wilcoxon rank-sum tests were used to compare TCR breadth between groups. TCRdb's version of the immuneACCESS table is confined to in-frame rearrangements and falls short of the full clone set. An unresolved V gene accounts for under half of the shortfall where checked; the remainder is of unknown origin. That table supplies the V and J calls and clone size; D and trimming were determined from the DNA. In all, the sample holds about 350,000 clones, and 88% of those were seen once. In total, the top ten clones hold around 6.6% of the sample.

These data are taken from a study of Ad26.COV2.S vaccination and SARS-CoV-2 variants (dated by TCRdb to the early 2020s). Background for the entire study: Donors in the vaccine arm were drawn from COV1001, a phase I-IIa trial of Ad26.COV2.S in healthy adults that was multicentre, randomized, double-blind and placebo-controlled. Ad26.COV2.S was administered intramuscularly at 5 x 10^10 or 1 x 10^11 viral particles, either as a single shot or as two shots given 56 days apart. TCRbeta repertoire sequencing served as the tool for gauging how specific and how broad the SARS-CoV-2-reactive T cell receptors were following Ad26.COV2.S vaccination. A total of some 30 samples were included in the TCR-sequenced set, comprising some 20 Ad26.COV2.S vaccine recipients, 5 placebo recipients and 8 SARS-CoV-2 convalescent individuals. Trial participants were randomized into five groups of five, in which low-dose or high-dose Ad26.COV2.S was given once or twice, or placebo was given on both occasions. Investigators did not know the trial group allocation while performing experiments and assessing outcomes.

Study-wide conclusions, independent of this receptor: The study was not powered to compare responses between vaccine doses or regimens. Non-spike TCR breadth was comparable between vaccine and placebo recipients, consistent with the vaccine containing only spike. According to the authors, total T cell responses may have been underestimated by the TCR breadth and depth analyses. Higher spike-specific TCR breadth was observed in Ad26.COV2.S recipients than in placebo recipients (P = 0.0014). After vaccination, substantial breadth of spike-specific CD8+ and CD4+ T cell responses was reported.

This material consisted of peripheral blood, taken in a trial of Ad26.COV2.S vaccine versus placebo. The TCR sequence derives from a person between 18 and 65 years old who received the Ad26.COV2.S COVID-19 vaccine or a placebo.

CDR3 loop: CASSLRNSIYYTF. The base sequence is TGTGCCAGCAGTTTAAGGAACAGTATATACTACACCTTC. Rearrangement joined TRBV12-3 or TRBV12-4 to TRBJ1-2, with the identity of the D gene unclear. The CDR3 has 13 amino acids, counting the end cysteine and phenylalanine. Only the CDR3 region is kept as DNA, spanning 39 bases read in frame from base 1. V sheds 2 bases and J sheds 10 bases, leaving 14 bases between their ends.